The 23 T cell receptor beta chains listed next were all sequenced from one sample in a study of breast tumors, draining lymph nodes, adjacent tissues. Axillary draining lymph nodes of breast cancer patients supplied the node samples. TCRdb reprocessed the multiplex PCR reads via MiXCR and lists one record per CDR3 protein. The data hold 70,000 to 85,000 distinct CDR3 sequences, with 15% to 20% observed a single time. The sample was axillary lymph node tissue. The receptors here all came from a female donor with breast cancer. Some clones in this sample may be carry-over from other donors' samples.

The table lists this clonotype with many counts. The V gene is TRBV7-9, the J gene TRBJ2-7, with TRBD2 matching over 11 bases. With V trimmed by 5 bases and J by 2 bases, 5 bases remained unmatched. This CDR3 is built from 15 residues. CDR1 and CDR2 (germline): SEHNR, FQNEAQ (reference sequence). CDR3: CASSKTSGTTYEQYF. The CDR3 nucleotides read TGTGCCAGCAGCAAGACTAGCGGGACCACCTACGAGCAGTACTTC.

This clonotype has at least ten counts. This chain connects TRBV6-5 to TRBJ2-1; 9 bases match TRBD1. Germline V gives CDR1 MNHEY, CDR2 SVGAGI. The CDR3 totals 15 residues. V lost 5 bases and J lost 5; bases outside the gene matches: 7. In DNA, the CDR3 is TGTGCCAGCAGTGAACAGGGGGCGCCCAACAATGAGCAGTTCTTC. Amino acid sequence: CASSEQGAPNNEQFF.

For this clonotype: A junction end diverges from the germline sequence, so it may reflect a read error. The chain has TRBV9 and TRBJ1-4; D possibly corresponds to TRBD1 (5 bases). The CDR3 is 14 residues long. Germline CDR1 reads SGDLS; CDR2 reads YYNGEE. The CDR3 reads CASSVAGTDEKLLF. The CDR3 DNA follows: TGTGCCAGCAGCGTGGCCGGGACGGATGAAAAACTGCTTTTT.

As to this clonotype: A much larger clone is a single base away; this may be a read error. The V gene is TRBV6-2 or TRBV6-3, the J gene TRBJ2-1, with 15 bases lining up with TRBD2. The CDR3 consists of 16 residues. Germline V gene sequence: CDR1 MNHEY, CDR2 SVGEGT. CDR3 bases: TGTGCCAGCAGTGTCGGGACTAGCGGGAGGATCAATGTGCAGTTCTTC. This sequence encodes CASSVGTSGRINVQFF.

This clonotype was counted many times. V is TRBV5-1 and J is TRBJ2-1, with D unresolved. Germline V gene sequence: CDR1 SGHRS, CDR2 YFSETQ. The CDR3 extends over 14 amino acids. V lost 4 bases to trimming and J lost 5 bases, with 13 bases between them. The DNA of the CDR3 is TGCGCCAGCAGCGTAGCTCAGCCCGACAATGAGCAGTTCTTC. Its translation: CASSVAQPDNEQFF.

There are a few counts of this clonotype. This chain joins TRBV3-1 and TRBJ1-3, with D hard to call. CDR1 is LGHDT, CDR2 YNNKEL, per germline (reference sequence). This CDR3 has 15 residues. Trimming took 0 bases from V and 0 from J, leaving 6 bases between them. Written as DNA, the CDR3 is TGTGCCAGCAGCCAAGATCGGACCTCTGGAAACACCATATATTTT. It specifies CASSQDRTSGNTIYF.

This clonotype was picked up many times. V usage is TRBV19 and J usage is TRBJ1-3; a weak D match, TRBD1 (5 bases). The germline V and J ends were trimmed by 3 bases and 4 bases, with 10 bases remaining between them. The germline CDR1 and CDR2 sequences are LNHDA and SQIVND (reference sequence). This CDR3 is built from 14 residues. The CDR3 spells CASSITGPGNTIYF. For the CDR3, the DNA is TGTGCCAGTAGTATCACAGGCCCCGGAAACACCATATATTTT.

Many counts were recorded for this clonotype. This chain connects TRBV29-1 to TRBJ2-6; tentatively, D is TRBD1 or TRBD2 (6 bases each). This CDR3 spans 16 amino acids. The V end lost 0 bases, the J end lost 4 bases, and 13 bases lay between the germline ends. Germline V CDR1 and CDR2: SQVTM, ANQGSEA. The CDR3 DNA is TGCAGCGTTGAAGATCGAGGGGGGCGAGGGGCCAACGTCCTGACTTTC. Its translation is CSVEDRGGRGANVLTF.

This clonotype came up a few times. The chain has TRBV28 and TRBJ2-7; 9 positions match TRBD2. Trimming removed 8 bases from V and 0 bases from J; junction bases left unmatched: 2. The CDR3 has 13 residues. Germline CDR1 is MDHEN and CDR2 is SYDVKM. This chain's CDR3 is CASRTSASYEQYF. In nucleotides, the CDR3 is TGTGCCAGCCGGACTAGCGCCTCCTACGAGCAGTACTTC.

For the CDR3, the DNA is TGTGCCAGCAGCTTTTCCATGAACACTGAAGCTTTCTTT. As protein: CASSFSMNTEAFF. The rearrangement uses TRBV5-5 and TRBJ1-1; no clear D. Germline CDR1 reads SGHKS; CDR2 reads YYEKEE (reference sequence). The CDR3 extends over 13 amino acids. Trimming stripped 2 bases from V and 0 bases from J, with 5 bases between. Looking up the rest from reference TRBV5-5 and TRBJ1-1 gives the full variable domain: DAGVTQSPTHLIKTRGQQVTLRCSPISGHKSVSWYQQVLGQGPQFIFQYYEKEERGRGNFPDRFSARQFPNYSSELNVNALLLGDSALYLCASSFSMNTEAFFGQGTRLTVV.

This clonotype was recorded many times. The rearrangement uses TRBV5-1 and TRBJ2-3; D may be TRBD1 (5 bases). Looked up from germline, CDR1 is SGHRS and CDR2 is YFSETQ. The length of the CDR3 is 21 residues. Trimming pared 5 bases from V and 0 bases from J, leaving 31 bases between. The CDR3 protein is CASRGGNRGQVNIGSTDTQYF. CDR3 bases: TGCGCCAGCAGAGGTGGGAACAGAGGACAAGTCAATATCGGGAGCACAGATACGCAGTATTTT. Variable domain in full (rest from reference TRBV5-1 and TRBJ2-3): KAGVTQTPRYLIKTRGQQVTLSCSPISGHRSVSWYQQTPGQGLQFLFEYFSETQRNKGNFPGRFSGRQFSNSRSEMNVSTLELGDSALYLCASRGGNRGQVNIGSTDTQYFGPGTRLTVL.

This chain connects TRBV5-1 to TRBJ2-4; D tentatively reads TRBD1 or TRBD2 (5 bases each). The V gene's germline CDR1 is SGHRS and CDR2 YFSETQ. Trimming stripped 3 bases from V and 6 bases from J, with 19 bases between. The CDR3 is made up of 16 amino acids. CDR3 nucleotides: TGCGCCAGCAGCTCTAGACCCTTATTGGGACCAAACATTCAGTACTTC. It codes for CASSSRPLLGPNIQYF.

In the case of this clonotype: The CDR3 end shows no conserved phenylalanine or tryptophan, and so a read error is likely. This chain connects TRBV4-3 to TRBJ2-1; no clear D. Germline CDR1 reads LGHNA; CDR2 reads YSLEER. V lost 6 bases to trimming and J lost 4 bases, with 7 bases between them. The length of the CDR3 is 12 residues. CDR3 loop: CASSTIYNEQFP. CDR3 sequence (DNA): TGCGCCAGCAGTACCATATACAATGAGCAGTTCCCC.

V and J are TRBV3-1 and TRBJ1-2; D gene unclear. V gave up 1 base and J gave up 4 bases, with 7 bases separating them. The germline CDR1 and CDR2 sequences are LGHDT and YNNKEL (reference sequence). CDR3 length equals 13 residues. CDR3 coding DNA: TGTGCCAGCAGCCAAGGACGGGTCTATGGCTACACCTTC. The encoded protein is CASSQGRVYGYTF.

This clonotype was picked up a small number of times. A single base separates this from a much larger clone, so it may be a read error. For the CDR3, the DNA is TGCGCCAGCAGCAAGACCGGGGTGGATACGCAGTATTTT. It yields the protein CASSKTGVDTQYF. V and J are TRBV4-1 and TRBJ2-3, with D possibly matching TRBD2 (5 bases). CDR3 size: 13 residues. Trimming stripped 5 bases from V and 6 bases from J, with 12 bases between. Germline assignment: CDR1 MGHRA and CDR2 YSYEKL.

In its sample, this clonotype was seen many times. V is TRBV4-1 and J is TRBJ2-7; D gene unclear. This CDR3 contains 14 residues. V shed 0 bases and J shed 3 bases, with 9 bases lying between them. The germline CDR1 and CDR2 sequences are MGHRA and YSYEKL. In nucleotides, the CDR3 is TGCGCCAGCAGCCAAGACAGACAAGGCTACGAGCAGTACTTC. The encoded protein is CASSQDRQGYEQYF.

This clonotype has ten or more counts. The V call is TRBV29-1, the J call TRBJ2-5; 12 bases are a match to TRBD2. This CDR3 has 15 residues. With V trimmed by 4 bases and J by 5 bases, 8 bases remained unmatched. Germline values: CDR1 SQVTM, CDR2 ANQGSEA. The CDR3: CSVGLAGARGETQYF. CDR3 sequence (DNA): TGCAGCGTTGGACTAGCGGGAGCTCGAGGGGAGACCCAGTACTTC. Drawing the rest from reference TRBV29-1 and TRBJ2-5, the complete variable domain is SAVISQKPSRDICQRGTSLTIQCQVDSQVTMMFWYRQQPGQSLTLIATANQGSEATYESGFVIDKFPISRPNLTFSTLTVSNMSPEDSSIYLCSVGLAGARGETQYFGPGTRLLVL.

This clonotype has ten or more counts. The gene calls are TRBV12-5 and TRBJ2-7; 14 bases match TRBD2. Germline trimming cut 5 bases from V and 3 bases from J; bases unmatched to any gene: 9. Germline loops: CDR1 LGHNT, CDR2 FRNRAP. The CDR3 extends over 17 amino acids. Here the CDR3 reads CASGRPGLAGEIYEQYF. CDR3 DNA: TGTGCTAGTGGTCGTCCGGGACTAGCGGGAGAAATCTACGAGCAGTACTTC.

This clonotype appeared many times. The gene calls are TRBV5-1 and TRBJ2-1; perhaps TRBD1 as D (5 bases). Trimming left V 0 bases short and J 8 bases short, with 9 bases between. Germline lookup yields CDR1 SGHRS and CDR2 YFSETQ. The CDR3 has 13 amino acids. The CDR3 sequence: CASSLGGFDEQFF. CDR3 DNA: TGCGCCAGCAGCTTGGGGGGCTTCGATGAGCAGTTCTTC.

This clonotype was recorded many times. V is TRBV9 and J is TRBJ2-7, with D perhaps matching TRBD1 or TRBD2 (6 bases each). V was clipped by 0 bases and J by 6 bases, with 16 bases between them. Germline CDR1 SGDLS, CDR2 YYNGEE. The CDR3 is 15 amino acids. The CDR3 DNA sequence: TGTGCCAGCAGCGTAGATGGGCGTGGGGGGCGCGAGCAGTACTTC. Amino acids: CASSVDGRGGREQYF.

At least ten counts were recorded for this clonotype. The rearrangement joins TRBV7-9 to TRBJ2-5; 8 positions match TRBD1. Germline V CDR1 and CDR2: SEHNR, FQNEAQ (reference sequence). The CDR3 is 15 amino acids. J lost 2 bases, V lost 5 bases, and 7 bases had no gene match. CDR3 nucleotide sequence: TGTGCCAGCAGCAGAGGACAGGGACCTCAAGAGACCCAGTACTTC. This gives the protein CASSRGQGPQETQYF.

This clonotype was recorded a few times. The chain is built from TRBV28 and TRBJ1-2; no clear D. The CDR3 totals 14 residues. V lost 4 bases and J 7 bases, leaving 16 bases between the germline ends. The germline CDR1 and CDR2 sequences are MDHEN and SYDVKM. CDR3 amino acids: CASSSHDQAGGYTF. The CDR3 DNA is TGTGCCAGCAGTTCTCACGACCAGGCCGGTGGCTACACCTTC.

There are many counts of this clonotype. The gene calls are TRBV5-8 and TRBJ2-5; 15 positions match TRBD2. The V gene's germline CDR1 is SGHTS and CDR2 YDEGEE. V was pared by 4 bases and J by 5 bases, with 9 bases of the junction left unmatched. The CDR3 runs 17 residues. The CDR3 DNA reads as TGTGCCAGCAGCATGTCCGGGACTAGCGGGAGGTCGGAGACCCAGTACTTC. This translates into CASSMSGTSGRSETQYF.